The 2 T cell receptor beta chains in this list originate from one sample, sequenced in a study of shared clonotypes between healthy human individuals. TCRdb's table, derived via immunoSEQ multiplex PCR, lists solely in-frame clones and lacks some. Of some 1.1 million clones in the sample, roughly 77% were seen once. Sequenced sample: memory CD4+ T cells from PBMCs. Regarding subset: CD45RA-negative fraction. These receptors were taken from a man between 18 and 35 years old in good health. Some clones in this sample may be carry-over from other donors' samples.

The V and J genes are TRBV5-1 and TRBJ2-1; 7 bases agree with TRBD2. V lost 0 bases and J lost 8; bases outside the gene matches: 8. The CDR3 covers 15 residues. Germline V gene sequence: CDR1 SGHRS, CDR2 YFSETQ. The CDR3 protein is CASSLGAGAFDEQFF. The CDR3 coding sequence is TGCGCCAGCAGCTTGGGCGCGGGAGCCTTCGATGAGCAGTTCTTC. Together with reference TRBV5-1 and TRBJ2-1, the CDR3 gives the full variable domain: KAGVTQTPRYLIKTRGQQVTLSCSPISGHRSVSWYQQTPGQGLQFLFEYFSETQRNKGNFPGRFSGRQFSNSRSEMNVSTLELGDSALYLCASSLGAGAFDEQFFGPGTRLTVL.

J is TRBJ2-7 and V is TRBV4-1; TRBD2 agrees at 12 bases. This CDR3 comprises 15 residues. With V trimmed by 1 base and J by 4 bases, 2 bases remained unmatched. Germline V CDR1 and CDR2: MGHRA, YSYEKL. In DNA form, the CDR3 reads TGCGCCAGCAGCCAAGGACTAGCGGGAGTTTACGAGCAGTACTTC. This codes for CASSQGLAGVYEQYF.